This T cell receptor (beta chain) was captured in a study of control samples from healthy donors and cancer patients. CDR3 length equals 14 residues. The ends were cut back, 1 base at V and 4 bases at J, with 11 bases in the middle. Germline CDR1 is SGHRS and CDR2 is YFSETQ. Libraries were prepared by immunoSEQ multiplex PCR; TCRdb keeps only in-frame clonotypes and omits some of them. This sample has hundreds of thousands of clones; around 80% occur once, and the top ten carry roughly 13%. The chain combines TRBV5-1 with TRBJ2-5; no definite D call. The clonotype was recovered from a woman aged 60 to 75 with lung cancer. Sequencing was done on a sample of PBMCs. DNA for the CDR3: TGCGCCAGCAGCTTGATGTCTCCTGGAGAGACCCAGTACTTC. Protein product: CASSLMSPGETQYF.